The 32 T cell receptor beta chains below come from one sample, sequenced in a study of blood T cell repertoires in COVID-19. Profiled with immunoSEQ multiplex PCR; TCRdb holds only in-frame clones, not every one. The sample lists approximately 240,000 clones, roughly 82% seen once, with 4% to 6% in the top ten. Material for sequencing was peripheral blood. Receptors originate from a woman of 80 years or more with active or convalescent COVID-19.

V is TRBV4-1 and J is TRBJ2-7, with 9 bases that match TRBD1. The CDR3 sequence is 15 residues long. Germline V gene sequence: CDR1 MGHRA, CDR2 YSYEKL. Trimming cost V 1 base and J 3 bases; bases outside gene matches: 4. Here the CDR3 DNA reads TGCGCCAGCAGCCAAGGGTCGACAGGGGGCTACGAGCAGTACTTC. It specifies CASSQGSTGGYEQYF.

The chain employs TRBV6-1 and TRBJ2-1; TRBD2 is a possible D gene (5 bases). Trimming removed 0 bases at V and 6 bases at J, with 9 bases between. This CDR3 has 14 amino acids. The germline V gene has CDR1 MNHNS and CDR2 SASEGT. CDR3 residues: CASSEARAVNEQFF. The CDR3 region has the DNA TGTGCCAGCAGTGAAGCGAGGGCGGTCAATGAGCAGTTCTTC.

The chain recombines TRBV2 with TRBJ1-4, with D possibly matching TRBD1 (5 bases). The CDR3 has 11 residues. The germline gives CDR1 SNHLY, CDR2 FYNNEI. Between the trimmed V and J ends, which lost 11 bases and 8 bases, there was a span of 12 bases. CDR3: CAGGGREKLFF. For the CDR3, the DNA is TGTGCCGGGGGGGGTCGCGAAAAACTGTTTTTT.

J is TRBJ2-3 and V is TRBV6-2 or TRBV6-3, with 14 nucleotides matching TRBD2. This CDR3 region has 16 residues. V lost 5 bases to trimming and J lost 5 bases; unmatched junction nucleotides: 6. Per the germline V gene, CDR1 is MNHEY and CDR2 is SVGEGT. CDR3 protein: CASSHPGLAGGDTQYF. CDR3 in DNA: TGTGCCAGCAGTCATCCCGGACTAGCGGGGGGAGATACGCAGTATTTT.

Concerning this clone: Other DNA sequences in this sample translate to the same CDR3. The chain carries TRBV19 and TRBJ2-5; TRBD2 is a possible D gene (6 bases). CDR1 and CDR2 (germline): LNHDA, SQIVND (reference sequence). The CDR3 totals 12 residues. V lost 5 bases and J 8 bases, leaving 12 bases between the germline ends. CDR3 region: CASSSGGETQYF. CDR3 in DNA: TGTGCCAGTAGTTCTGGCGGGGAAACCCAGTACTTC.

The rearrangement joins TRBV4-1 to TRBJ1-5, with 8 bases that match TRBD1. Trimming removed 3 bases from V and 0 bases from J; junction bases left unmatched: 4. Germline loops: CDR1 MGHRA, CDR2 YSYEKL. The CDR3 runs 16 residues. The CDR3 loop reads CASSHAGTGSNQPQHF. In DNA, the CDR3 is TGCGCCAGCAGCCATGCCGGGACAGGTAGCAATCAGCCCCAGCATTTT.

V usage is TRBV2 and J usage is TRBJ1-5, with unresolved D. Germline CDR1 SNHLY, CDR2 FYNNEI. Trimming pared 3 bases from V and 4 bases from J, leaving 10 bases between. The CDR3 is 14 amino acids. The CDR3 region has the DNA TGTGCCAGCAGTGACTTAACCAGAAATCAGCCCCAGCATTTT. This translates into CASSDLTRNQPQHF.

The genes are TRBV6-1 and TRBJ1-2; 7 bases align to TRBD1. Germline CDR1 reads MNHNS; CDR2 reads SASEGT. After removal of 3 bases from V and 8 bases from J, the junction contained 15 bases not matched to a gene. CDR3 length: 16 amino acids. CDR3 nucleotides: TGTGCCAGCAGTGAGCGCCCTCAGGGGGATCTTGTCGGCTACACCTTC. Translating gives CASSERPQGDLVGYTF.

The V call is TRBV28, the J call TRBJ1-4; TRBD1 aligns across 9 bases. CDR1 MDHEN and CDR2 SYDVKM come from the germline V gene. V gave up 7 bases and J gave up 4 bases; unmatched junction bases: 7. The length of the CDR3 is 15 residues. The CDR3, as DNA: TGTGCCAGCAAACCGGGACAGGGAAATAATGAAAAACTGTTTTTT. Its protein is CASKPGQGNNEKLFF.

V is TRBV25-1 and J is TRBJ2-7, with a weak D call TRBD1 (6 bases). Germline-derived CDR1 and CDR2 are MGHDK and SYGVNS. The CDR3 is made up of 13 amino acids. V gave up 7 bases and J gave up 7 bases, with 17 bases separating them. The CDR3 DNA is TGTGCCAGCACTGGGGGCTTAGGGGGTGAGCAGTACTTC. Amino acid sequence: CASTGGLGGEQYF.

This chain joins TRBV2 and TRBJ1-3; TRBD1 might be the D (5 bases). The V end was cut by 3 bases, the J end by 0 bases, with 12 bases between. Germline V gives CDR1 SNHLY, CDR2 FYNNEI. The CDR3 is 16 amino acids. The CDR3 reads CASSEAGTYSGNTIYF. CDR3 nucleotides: TGTGCCAGCAGTGAGGCAGGGACTTACTCTGGAAACACCATATATTTT. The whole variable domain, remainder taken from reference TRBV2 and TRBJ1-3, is EPEVTQTPSHQVTQMGQEVILRCVPISNHLYFYWYRQILGQKVEFLVSFYNNEISEKSEIFDDQFSVERPDGSNFTLKIRSTKLEDSAMYFCASSEAGTYSGNTIYFGEGSWLTVV.

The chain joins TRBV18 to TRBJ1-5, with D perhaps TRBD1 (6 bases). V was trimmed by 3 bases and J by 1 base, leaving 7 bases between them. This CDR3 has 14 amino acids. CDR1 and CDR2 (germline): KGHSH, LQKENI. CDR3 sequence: CASSPQGSNQPQHF. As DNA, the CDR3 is TGTGCCAGCTCACCTCAGGGGAGCAATCAGCCCCAGCATTTT.

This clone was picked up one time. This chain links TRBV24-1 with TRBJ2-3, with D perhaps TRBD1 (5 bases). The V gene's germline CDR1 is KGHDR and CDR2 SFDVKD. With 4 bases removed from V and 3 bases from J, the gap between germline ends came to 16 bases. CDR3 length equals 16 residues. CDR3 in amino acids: CATSDSDSSWTDTQYF. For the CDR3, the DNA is TGTGCCACCAGTGACTCAGACAGTTCTTGGACAGATACGCAGTATTTT.

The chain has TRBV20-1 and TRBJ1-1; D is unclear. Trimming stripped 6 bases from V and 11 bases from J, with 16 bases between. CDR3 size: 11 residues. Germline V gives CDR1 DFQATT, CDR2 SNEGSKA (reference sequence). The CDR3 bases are TGCAGTGCCACAGACACCTTGCGTGCTTTCTTT. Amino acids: CSATDTLRAFF.

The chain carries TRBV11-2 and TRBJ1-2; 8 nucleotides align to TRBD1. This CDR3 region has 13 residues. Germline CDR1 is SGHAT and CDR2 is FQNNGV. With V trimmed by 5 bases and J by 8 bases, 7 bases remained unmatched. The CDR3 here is CASSRDRRNGYTF. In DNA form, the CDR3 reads TGTGCCAGCAGCCGGGACAGGAGGAACGGCTACACCTTC.

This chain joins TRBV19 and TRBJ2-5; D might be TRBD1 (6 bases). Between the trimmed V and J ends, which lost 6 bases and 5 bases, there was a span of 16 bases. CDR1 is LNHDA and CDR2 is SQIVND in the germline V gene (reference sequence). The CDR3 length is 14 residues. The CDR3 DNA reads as TGTGCCAGTAGCAAATTCCGACAGGCTGAGACCCAGTACTTC. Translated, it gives CASSKFRQAETQYF.

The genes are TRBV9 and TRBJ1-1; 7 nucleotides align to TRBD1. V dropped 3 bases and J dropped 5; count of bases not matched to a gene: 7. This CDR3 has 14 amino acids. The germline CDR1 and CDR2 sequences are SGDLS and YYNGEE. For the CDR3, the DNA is TGTGCCAGCAGCGCCGCCGACAGGGTAACTGAAGCTTTCTTT. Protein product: CASSAADRVTEAFF.

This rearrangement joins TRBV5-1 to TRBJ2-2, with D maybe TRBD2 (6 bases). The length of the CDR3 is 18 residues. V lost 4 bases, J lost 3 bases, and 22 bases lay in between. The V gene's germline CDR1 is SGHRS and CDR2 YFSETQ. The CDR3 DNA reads TGCGCCAGCAGCGGGAGGCAAACGGGACTTTCAGACACCGGGGAGCTGTTTTTT. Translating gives CASSGRQTGLSDTGELFF.

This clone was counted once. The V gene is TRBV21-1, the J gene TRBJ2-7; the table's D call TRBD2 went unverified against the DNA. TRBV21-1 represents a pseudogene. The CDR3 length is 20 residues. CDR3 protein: CASSKVGKRFISGSIYEQYF. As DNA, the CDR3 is TGTGCCAGCAGCAAAGTTGGGAAAAGGTTTATAAGCGGGAGTATTTACGAGCAGTACTTC.

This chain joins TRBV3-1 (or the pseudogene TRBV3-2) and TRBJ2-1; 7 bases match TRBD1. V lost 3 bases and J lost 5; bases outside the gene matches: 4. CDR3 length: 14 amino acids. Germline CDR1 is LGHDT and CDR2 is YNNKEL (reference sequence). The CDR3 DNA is TGTGCCAGCAGCCATAGAGACAGGGACAATGAGCAGTTCTTC. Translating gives CASSHRDRDNEQFF.

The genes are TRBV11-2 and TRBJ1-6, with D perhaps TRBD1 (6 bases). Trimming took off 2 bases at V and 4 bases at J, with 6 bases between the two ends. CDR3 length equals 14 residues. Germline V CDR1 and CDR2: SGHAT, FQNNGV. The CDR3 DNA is TGTGCCAGCAGCTTACAGGGGTATAATTCACCCCTCCACTTT. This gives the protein CASSLQGYNSPLHF.

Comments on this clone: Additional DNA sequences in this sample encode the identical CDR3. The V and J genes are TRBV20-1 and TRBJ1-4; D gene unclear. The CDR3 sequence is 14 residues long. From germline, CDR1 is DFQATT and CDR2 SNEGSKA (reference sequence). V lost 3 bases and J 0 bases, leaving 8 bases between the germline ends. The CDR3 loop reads CSASRGTTNEKLFF. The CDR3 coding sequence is TGCAGTGCTAGTCGCGGGACAACTAATGAAAAACTGTTTTTT.

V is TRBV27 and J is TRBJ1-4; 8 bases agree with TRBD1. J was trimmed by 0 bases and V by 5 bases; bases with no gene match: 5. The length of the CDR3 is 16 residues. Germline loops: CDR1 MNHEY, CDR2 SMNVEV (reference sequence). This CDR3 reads CASSPDRVPTNEKLFF. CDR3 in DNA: TGTGCCAGCAGTCCGGACAGGGTTCCAACTAATGAAAAACTGTTTTTT.

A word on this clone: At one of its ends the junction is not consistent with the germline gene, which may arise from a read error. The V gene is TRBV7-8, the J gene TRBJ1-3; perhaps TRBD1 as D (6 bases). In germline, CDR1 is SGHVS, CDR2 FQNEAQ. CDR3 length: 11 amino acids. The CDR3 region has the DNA TGTGCCAGCAGCATCCACCGGGACCAGGGGTTT. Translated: CASSIHRDQGF.

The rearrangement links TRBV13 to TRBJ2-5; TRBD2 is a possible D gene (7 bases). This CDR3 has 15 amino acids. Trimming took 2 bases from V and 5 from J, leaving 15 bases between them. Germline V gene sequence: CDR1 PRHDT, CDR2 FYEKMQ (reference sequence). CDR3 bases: TGTGCCAGCAGCTTACTAAGGGGGGGGCGTGAGACCCAGTACTTC. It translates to CASSLLRGGRETQYF.

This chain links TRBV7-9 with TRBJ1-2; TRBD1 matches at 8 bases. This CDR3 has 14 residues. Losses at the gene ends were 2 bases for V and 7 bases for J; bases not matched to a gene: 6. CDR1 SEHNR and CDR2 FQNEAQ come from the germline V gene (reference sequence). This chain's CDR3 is CASSLTQGALGYTF. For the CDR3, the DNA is TGTGCCAGCAGCTTAACCCAGGGGGCGCTTGGCTACACCTTC.

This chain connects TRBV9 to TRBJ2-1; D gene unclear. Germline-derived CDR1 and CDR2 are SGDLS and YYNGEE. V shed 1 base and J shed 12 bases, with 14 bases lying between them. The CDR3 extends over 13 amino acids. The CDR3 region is CASSVMSESGQFF. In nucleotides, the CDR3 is TGTGCCAGCAGCGTAATGAGTGAGTCTGGGCAGTTCTTC.

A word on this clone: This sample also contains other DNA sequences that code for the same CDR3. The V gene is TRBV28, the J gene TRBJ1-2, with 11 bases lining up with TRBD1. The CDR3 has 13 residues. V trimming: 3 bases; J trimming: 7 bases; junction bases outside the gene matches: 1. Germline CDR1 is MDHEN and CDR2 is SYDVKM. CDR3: CASSLDRGLGYTF. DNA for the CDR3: TGTGCCAGCAGTTTGGACAGGGGGCTTGGCTACACCTTC.

The CDR3 protein is CAWNSGGIGAFF. CDR3 sequence (DNA): TGTGCCTGGAACTCTGGGGGGATCGGAGCTTTCTTT. This chain joins TRBV30 and TRBJ1-1, with D possibly TRBD1 on 5 matching bases. From germline, CDR1 is GTSNPN and CDR2 SVGIG (reference sequence). V was trimmed by 4 bases and J by 10 bases, leaving 16 bases between them. The CDR3 has 12 residues.

The CDR3 region is CASSQDLELGAEAFF. For the CDR3, the DNA is TGTGCCAGCAGCCAAGATTTGGAACTGGGCGCTGAAGCTTTCTTT. This chain uses TRBV14 with TRBJ1-1; D remains ambiguous. This CDR3 is built from 15 residues. CDR1 and CDR2 from the germline V gene are SGHDN and FVKESK. The ends were cut back, 0 bases at V and 6 bases at J, with 14 bases in the middle.

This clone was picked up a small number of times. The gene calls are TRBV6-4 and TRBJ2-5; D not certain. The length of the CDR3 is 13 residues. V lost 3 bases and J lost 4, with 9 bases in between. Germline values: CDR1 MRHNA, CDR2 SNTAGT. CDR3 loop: CASSEWAGETQYF. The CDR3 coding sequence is TGTGCCAGCAGTGAGTGGGCCGGAGAGACCCAGTACTTC.

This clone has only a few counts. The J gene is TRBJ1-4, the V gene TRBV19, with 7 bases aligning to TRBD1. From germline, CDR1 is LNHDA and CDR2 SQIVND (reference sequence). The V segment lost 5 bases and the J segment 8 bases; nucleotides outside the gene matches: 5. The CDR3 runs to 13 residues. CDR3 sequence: CASSYRGGEKLFF. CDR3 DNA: TGTGCCAGTAGTTACAGGGGAGGAGAAAAACTGTTTTTT.